This TCR beta chain is from a study of CD8 T cells in ankylosing spondylitis. Germline lookup yields CDR1 MNHNY and CDR2 SVGAGI (reference sequence). V was cut by 8 bases and J by 2 bases, with 7 bases left in between. CDR3 length: 12 amino acids. TCRdb reprocessed the 5' RACE reads with MiXCR, giving one entry per CDR3 protein. The top ten hold less than 0.75% of the sample, which has about 260,000 distinct CDR3 sequences, more than 20% seen once. The source is a male donor with ankylosing spondylitis or in good health (not recorded which). The sample consisted of blood, either unsorted or a sorted T cell fraction (not recorded which). This chain connects TRBV6-6 to TRBJ1-5, with D uncertain. Here the CDR3 DNA reads TGTGCCAGCGGAGTGGGCAATCAGCCCCAGCATTTT. Translation gives CASGVGNQPQHF.